This T cell receptor beta chain was sequenced in a study of blood T cell repertoires in COVID-19. Across the whole study: COVID-19 samples from acute and convalescent phases originated in the United States, Italy and Spain. Sources were T cells, B-cell-depleted T cells, or PBMCs; the material itself was cDNA or gDNA.

In the authors' methods: Amplified reference gene primers provided the basis for estimating nucleated cell counts. Some clones are missing from TCRdb's copy, which holds only in-frame ones; the method was immunoSEQ multiplex PCR. V, J and clone size reflect that table, while D and trimming were determined from the DNA. The sample consists of roughly 59,000 clones, almost 80% of them appearing once. V was shortened by 4 bases and J by 5 bases, with 14 bases between the two germline ends. This CDR3 has 14 residues. The V gene's germline CDR1 is SNHLY and CDR2 FYNNEI. The sequenced sample consisted of peripheral blood. The receptor's source is a man older than 75 with acute or convalescent COVID-19. The chain combines TRBV2 with TRBJ1-1, with TRBD1 as a possible D gene (6 bases). The chain's CDR3 is CASSGGGGRTEAFF. The CDR3 DNA is TGTGCCAGCAGTGGAGGGGGGGGTAGGACTGAAGCTTTCTTT.